This TCR beta chain was retrieved from a study of T cells in Graves' hyperthyroidism and ophthalmopathy. Overall study results and limits: Among thyroid clonotypes expanded above 0.001, most also appeared in blood.

Stability of Graves' hyperthyroidism was defined as absent ophthalmopathy progression within 18 months. Every diagnosis used clinical symptoms, serum thyroxine and TRAb, thyroid ultrasound and orbital computed tomography. RNA transcripts yielded amplified TCR beta CDR3 regions. When the TCR CDR3 underwent first-round RT-PCR, the HTBI primer set was used. TCRdb called the multiplex PCR reads again in MiXCR, with one record for every CDR3 protein. Of about 590,000 distinct CDR3 sequences listed, 15% to 19% are singletons. The CDR3 is 14 amino acids. The ends were cut back, 4 bases at V and 2 bases at J, with 9 bases in the middle. CDR1 and CDR2 (germline): SGHRS, YFSETQ. In regard to this clonotype: What it recognizes is unknown.

The chain recombines TRBV5-1 with TRBJ2-2, with D perhaps TRBD1 or TRBD2 (6 bases each). This TCR was recovered from a woman aged 30 to 39 with Graves' hyperthyroidism. Sequenced sample: blood. The CDR3 DNA is TGCGCCAGCAGCGGAGGGGGAAACACCGGGGAGCTGTTTTTT. It translates to CASSGGGNTGELFF.